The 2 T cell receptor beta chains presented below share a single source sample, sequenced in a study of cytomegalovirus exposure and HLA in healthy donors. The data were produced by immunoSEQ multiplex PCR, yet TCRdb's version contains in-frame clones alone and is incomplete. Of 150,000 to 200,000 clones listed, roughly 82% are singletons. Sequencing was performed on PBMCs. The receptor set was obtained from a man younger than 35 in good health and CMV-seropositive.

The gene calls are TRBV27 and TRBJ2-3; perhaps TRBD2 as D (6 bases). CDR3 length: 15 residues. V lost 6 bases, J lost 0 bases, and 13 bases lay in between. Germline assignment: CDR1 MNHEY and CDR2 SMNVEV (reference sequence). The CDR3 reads CASRDYAPSTDTQYF. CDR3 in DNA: TGTGCCAGCAGGGACTACGCTCCAAGCACAGATACGCAGTATTTT.

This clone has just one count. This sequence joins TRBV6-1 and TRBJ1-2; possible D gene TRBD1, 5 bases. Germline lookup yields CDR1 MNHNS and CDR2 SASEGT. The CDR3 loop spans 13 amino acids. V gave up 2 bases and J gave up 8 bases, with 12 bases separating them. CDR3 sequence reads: CASSETGRGGYTF. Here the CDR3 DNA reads TGTGCCAGCAGTGAAACGGGCCGGGGGGGCTACACCTTC.